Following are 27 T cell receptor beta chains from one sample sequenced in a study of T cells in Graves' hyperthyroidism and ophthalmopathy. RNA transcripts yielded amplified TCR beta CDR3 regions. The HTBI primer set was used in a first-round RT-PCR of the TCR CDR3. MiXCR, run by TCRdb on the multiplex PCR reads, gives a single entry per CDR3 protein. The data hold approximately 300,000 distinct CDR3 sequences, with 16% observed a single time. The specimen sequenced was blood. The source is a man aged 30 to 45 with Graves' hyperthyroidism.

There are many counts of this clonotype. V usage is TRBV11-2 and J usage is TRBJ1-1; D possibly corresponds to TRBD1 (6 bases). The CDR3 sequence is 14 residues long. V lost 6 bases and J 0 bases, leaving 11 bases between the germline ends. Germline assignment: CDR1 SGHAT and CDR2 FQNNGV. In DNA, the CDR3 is TGTGCCAGCAGTCCAGGGGCGATGAACACTGAAGCTTTCTTT. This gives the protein CASSPGAMNTEAFF.

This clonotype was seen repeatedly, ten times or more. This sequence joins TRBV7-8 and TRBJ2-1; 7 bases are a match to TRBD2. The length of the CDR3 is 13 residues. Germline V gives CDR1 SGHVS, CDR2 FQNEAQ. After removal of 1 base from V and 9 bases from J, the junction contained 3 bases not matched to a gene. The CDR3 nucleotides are TGTGCCAGCAGCTTAGGCGGGAGTCGTGAGCAGTTCTTC. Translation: CASSLGGSREQFF.

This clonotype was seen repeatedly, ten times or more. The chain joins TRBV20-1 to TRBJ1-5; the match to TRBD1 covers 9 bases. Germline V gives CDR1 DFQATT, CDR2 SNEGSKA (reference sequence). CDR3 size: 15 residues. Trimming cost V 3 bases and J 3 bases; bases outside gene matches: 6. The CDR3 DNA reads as TGCAGTGCTAGGGTACAGGGGGCGGTCAATCAGCCCCAGCATTTT. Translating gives CSARVQGAVNQPQHF.

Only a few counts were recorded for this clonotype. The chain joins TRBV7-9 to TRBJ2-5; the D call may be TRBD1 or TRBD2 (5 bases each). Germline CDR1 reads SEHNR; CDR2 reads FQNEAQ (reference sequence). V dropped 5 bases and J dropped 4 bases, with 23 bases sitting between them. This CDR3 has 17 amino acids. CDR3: CASSPTRGRAPGETQYF. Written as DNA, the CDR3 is TGTGCCAGCAGCCCGACCCGGGGACGGGCACCAGGAGAGACCCAGTACTTC. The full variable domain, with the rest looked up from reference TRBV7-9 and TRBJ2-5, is DTGVSQNPRHKITKRGQNVTFRCDPISEHNRLYWYRQTLGQGPEFLTYFQNEAQLEKSRLLSDRFSAERPKGSFSTLEIQRTEQGDSAMYLCASSPTRGRAPGETQYFGPGTRLLVL.

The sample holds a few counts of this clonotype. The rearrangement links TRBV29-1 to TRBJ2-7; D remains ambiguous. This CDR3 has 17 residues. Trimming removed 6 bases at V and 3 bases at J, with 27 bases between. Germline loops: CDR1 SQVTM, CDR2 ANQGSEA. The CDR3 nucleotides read TGCAGCGTCCACTCGCGTGGGCTAGGGTCTACCCTCTACGAGCAGTACTTC. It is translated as CSVHSRGLGSTLYEQYF.

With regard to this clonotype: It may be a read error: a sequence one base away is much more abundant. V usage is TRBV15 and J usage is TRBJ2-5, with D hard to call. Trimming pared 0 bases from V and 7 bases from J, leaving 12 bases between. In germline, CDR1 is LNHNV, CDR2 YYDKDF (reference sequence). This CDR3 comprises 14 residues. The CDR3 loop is CATSRDFDEGTQYF. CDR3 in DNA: TGTGCCACCAGCAGAGATTTCGACGAAGGGACCCAGTACTTC.

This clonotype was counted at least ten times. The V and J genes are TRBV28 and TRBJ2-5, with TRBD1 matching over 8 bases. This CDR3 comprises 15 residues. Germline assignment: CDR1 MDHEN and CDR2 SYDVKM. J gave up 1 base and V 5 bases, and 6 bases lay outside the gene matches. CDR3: CASSEATGAQETQYF. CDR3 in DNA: TGTGCCAGCAGTGAAGCGACAGGGGCCCAAGAGACCCAGTACTTC.

The CDR3 nucleotides are TGTGCCAGCAGCACAAATAGCGGGAGGGCCTACAATGAGCAGTTCTTC. Encoded protein: CASSTNSGRAYNEQFF. The chain joins TRBV7-9 to TRBJ2-1; TRBD2 matches at 11 bases. The CDR3 spans 16 residues. V gave up 5 bases and J gave up 2 bases; unmatched junction bases: 5. Germline values: CDR1 SEHNR, CDR2 FQNEAQ (reference sequence).

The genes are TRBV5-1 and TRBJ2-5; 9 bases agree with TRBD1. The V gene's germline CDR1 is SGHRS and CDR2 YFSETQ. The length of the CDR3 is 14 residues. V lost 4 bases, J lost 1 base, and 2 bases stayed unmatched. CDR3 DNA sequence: TGCGCCAGCAGCGGGGGACAGGGCCAAGAGACCCAGTACTTC. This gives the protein CASSGGQGQETQYF.

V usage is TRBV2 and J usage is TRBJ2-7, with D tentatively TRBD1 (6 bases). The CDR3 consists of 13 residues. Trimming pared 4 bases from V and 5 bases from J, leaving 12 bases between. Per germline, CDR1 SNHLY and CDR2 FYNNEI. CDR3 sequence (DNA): TGTGCCAGCAGTGTGGTCAGGGACAACGAGCAGTACTTC. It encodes CASSVVRDNEQYF.

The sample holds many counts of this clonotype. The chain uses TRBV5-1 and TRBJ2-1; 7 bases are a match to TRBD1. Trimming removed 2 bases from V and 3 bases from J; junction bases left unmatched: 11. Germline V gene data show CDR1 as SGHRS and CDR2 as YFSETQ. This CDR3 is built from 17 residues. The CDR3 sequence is CASSLGRGSQLYNEQFF. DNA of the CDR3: TGCGCCAGCAGCTTAGGCAGGGGGAGCCAACTCTACAATGAGCAGTTCTTC.

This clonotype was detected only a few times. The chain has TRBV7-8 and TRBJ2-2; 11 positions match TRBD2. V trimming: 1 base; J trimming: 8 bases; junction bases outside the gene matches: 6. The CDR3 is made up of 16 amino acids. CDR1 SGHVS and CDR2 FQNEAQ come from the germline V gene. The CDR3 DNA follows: TGTGCCAGCAGCTTAGGTCTAGCGGGAGGAATGGGGGAGCTGTTTTTT. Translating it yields CASSLGLAGGMGELFF.

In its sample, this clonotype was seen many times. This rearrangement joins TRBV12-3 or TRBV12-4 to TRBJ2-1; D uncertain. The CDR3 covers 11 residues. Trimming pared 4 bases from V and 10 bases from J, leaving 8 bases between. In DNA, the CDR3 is TGTGCCAGCAGTTACCTTAACGAGCAGTTCTTC. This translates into CASSYLNEQFF.

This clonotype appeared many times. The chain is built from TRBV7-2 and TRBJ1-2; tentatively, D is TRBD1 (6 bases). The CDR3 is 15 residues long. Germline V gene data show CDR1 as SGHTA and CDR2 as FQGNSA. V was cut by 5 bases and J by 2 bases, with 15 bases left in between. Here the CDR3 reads CASSAGAGANYGYTF. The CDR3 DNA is TGTGCCAGCAGCGCAGGGGCTGGGGCCAACTATGGCTACACCTTC.

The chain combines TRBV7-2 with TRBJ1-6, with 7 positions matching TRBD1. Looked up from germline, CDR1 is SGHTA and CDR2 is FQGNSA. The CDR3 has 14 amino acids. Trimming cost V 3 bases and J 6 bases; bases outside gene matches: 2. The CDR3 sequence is CASSLWDSNSPLHF. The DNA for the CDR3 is TGTGCCAGCAGCTTGTGGGACAGTAATTCACCCCTCCACTTT.

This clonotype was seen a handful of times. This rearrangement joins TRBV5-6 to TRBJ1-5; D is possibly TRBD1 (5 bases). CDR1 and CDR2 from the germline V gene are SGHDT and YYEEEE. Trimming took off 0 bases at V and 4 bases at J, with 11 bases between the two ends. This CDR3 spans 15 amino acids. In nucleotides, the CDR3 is TGTGCCAGCAGCTTGGGGGGGGGAATTAATCAGCCCCAGCATTTT. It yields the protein CASSLGGGINQPQHF.

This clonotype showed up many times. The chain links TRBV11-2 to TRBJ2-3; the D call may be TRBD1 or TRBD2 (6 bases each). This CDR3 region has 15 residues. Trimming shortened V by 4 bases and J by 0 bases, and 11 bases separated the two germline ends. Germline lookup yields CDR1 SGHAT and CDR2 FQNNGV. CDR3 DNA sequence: TGTGCCAGCAGCTGGGGGGACAAAAGCACAGATACGCAGTATTTT. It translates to CASSWGDKSTDTQYF. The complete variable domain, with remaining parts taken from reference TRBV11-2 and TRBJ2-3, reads EAGVAQSPRYKIIEKRQSVAFWCNPISGHATLYWYQQILGQGPKLLIQFQNNGVVDDSQLPKDRFSAERLKGVDSTLKIQPAKLEDSAVYLCASSWGDKSTDTQYFGPGTRLTVL.

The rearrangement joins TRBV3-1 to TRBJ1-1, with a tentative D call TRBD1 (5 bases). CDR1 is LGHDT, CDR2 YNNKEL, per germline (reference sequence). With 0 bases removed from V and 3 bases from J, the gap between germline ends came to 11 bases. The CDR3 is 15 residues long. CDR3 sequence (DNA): TGTGCCAGCAGCCAAGATGACCCGGGGGACACTGAAGCTTTCTTT. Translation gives CASSQDDPGDTEAFF.

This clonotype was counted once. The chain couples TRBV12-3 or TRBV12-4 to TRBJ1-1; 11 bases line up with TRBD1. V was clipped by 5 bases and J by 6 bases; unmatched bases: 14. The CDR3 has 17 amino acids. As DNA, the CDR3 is TGTGCCAGCAGTCGTCCGGGACAGGGGGAGTTTTTCGCTGAAGCTTTCTTT. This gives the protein CASSRPGQGEFFAEAFF.

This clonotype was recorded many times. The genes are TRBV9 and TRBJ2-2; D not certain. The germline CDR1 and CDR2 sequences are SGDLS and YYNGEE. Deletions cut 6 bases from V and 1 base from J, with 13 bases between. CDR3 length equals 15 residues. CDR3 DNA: TGTGCCAGCAATCGGAAGGCTGGGAACACCGGGGAGCTGTTTTTT. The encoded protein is CASNRKAGNTGELFF.

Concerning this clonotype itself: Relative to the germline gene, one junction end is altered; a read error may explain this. The CDR3 region has the DNA TGTGCCAGCAGTTCGTCCGGGACTAGCGACTTC. Protein sequence: CASSSSGTSDF. The genes are TRBV28 and TRBJ2-5, with TRBD2 matching 10 bases. The CDR3 loop spans 11 amino acids. Germline assignment: CDR1 MDHEN and CDR2 SYDVKM. Supplemented by reference TRBV28 and TRBJ2-5, the full variable domain reads DVKVTQSSRYLVKRTGEKVFLECVQDMDHENMFWYRQDPGLGLRLIYFSYDVKMKEKGDIPEGYSVSREKKERFSLILESASTNQTSMYLCASSSSGTSDFGPGTRLLVL.

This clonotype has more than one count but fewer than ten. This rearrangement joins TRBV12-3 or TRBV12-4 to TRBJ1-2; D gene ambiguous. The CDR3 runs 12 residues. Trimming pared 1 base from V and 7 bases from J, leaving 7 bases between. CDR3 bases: TGTGCCAGCAGTTTAGGGGATACTGGCTACACCTTC. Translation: CASSLGDTGYTF.

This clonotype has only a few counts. As DNA, the CDR3 is TGCAGCGTTTTTTCCCCATTCCCTCCAGGAAACACCATATATTTT. Amino acids: CSVFSPFPPGNTIYF. The chain couples TRBV29-1 to TRBJ1-3; no clear D. In germline, CDR1 is SQVTM, CDR2 ANQGSEA. With 5 bases removed from V and 4 bases from J, the gap between germline ends came to 18 bases. CDR3 length equals 15 residues. Complete variable domain (other parts from reference TRBV29-1 and TRBJ1-3): SAVISQKPSRDICQRGTSLTIQCQVDSQVTMMFWYRQQPGQSLTLIATANQGSEATYESGFVIDKFPISRPNLTFSTLTVSNMSPEDSSIYLCSVFSPFPPGNTIYFGEGSWLTVV.

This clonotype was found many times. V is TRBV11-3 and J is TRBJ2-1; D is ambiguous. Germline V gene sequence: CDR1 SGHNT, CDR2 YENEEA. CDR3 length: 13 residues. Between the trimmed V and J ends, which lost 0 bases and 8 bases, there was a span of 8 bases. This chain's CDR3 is CASSLEGSDEQFF. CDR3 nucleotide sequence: TGTGCCAGCAGCTTAGAAGGTAGTGATGAGCAGTTCTTC.

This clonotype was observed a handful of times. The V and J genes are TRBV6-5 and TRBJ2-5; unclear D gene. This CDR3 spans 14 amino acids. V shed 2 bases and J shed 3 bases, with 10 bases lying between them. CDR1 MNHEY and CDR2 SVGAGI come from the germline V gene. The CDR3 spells CASSYAAGEETQYF. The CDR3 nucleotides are TGTGCCAGCAGTTACGCCGCAGGAGAAGAGACCCAGTACTTC.

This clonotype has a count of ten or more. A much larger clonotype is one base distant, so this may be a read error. Written as DNA, the CDR3 is TGTGCCAGCAGCCCCGGGGTCTATGGCTACACCTTC. It yields the protein CASSPGVYGYTF. The chain couples TRBV7-2 to TRBJ1-2; D is uncertain. This CDR3 has 12 residues. V was cut by 5 bases and J by 4 bases, with 8 bases left in between. In germline, CDR1 is SGHTA, CDR2 FQGNSA.

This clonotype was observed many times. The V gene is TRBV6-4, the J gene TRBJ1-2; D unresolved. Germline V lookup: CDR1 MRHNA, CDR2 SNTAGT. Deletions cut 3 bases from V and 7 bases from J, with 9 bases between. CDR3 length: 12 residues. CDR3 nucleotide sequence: TGTGCCAGCAGTGATCCCCCGGGTGGCTACACCTTC. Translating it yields CASSDPPGGYTF.